Sequencing of this TCR beta chain was carried out in a study of cytomegalovirus exposure and HLA in healthy donors. The PCR made use of 60 Vbeta and 13 Jbeta primers. Sequencing used immunoSEQ multiplex PCR; TCRdb keeps in-frame clones, though not all of them. The data hold tens of thousands of clones, with about four fifths observed a single time. V was cut by 0 bases and J by 4 bases, with 14 bases left in between. The germline V gene encodes CDR1 SGDLS and CDR2 YYNGEE. The CDR3 is 15 residues long. J is TRBJ2-7 and V is TRBV9, with D unclear. The source material was PBMCs. This TCR was sampled from a woman in her 30s in good health and CMV-seronegative. This CDR3 reads CASSVVVRAGYEQYF. The DNA for the CDR3 is TGTGCCAGCAGCGTAGTGGTACGCGCAGGATACGAGCAGTACTTC.